Below are 30 T cell receptor beta chains sequenced from a single sample in a study of blood T cells in healthy people across ages. A second PCR, run for roughly 7 to 12 cycles, used a sample-barcoded 5' primer plus a J-beta primer mix. MiXCR was run by TCRdb on the 5' RACE reads, yielding one entry per CDR3 protein. The table shows 700,000 to 850,000 distinct CDR3 sequences, with about 37% occurring only once. Sequencing was carried out using blood. The receptor set was obtained from a young man in good health.

The sample holds a few counts of this clonotype. The chain recombines TRBV7-6 with TRBJ2-1; weak D call: TRBD1 (5 bases). The DNA matches TRBJ2-7 better at its end, which makes the J call doubtful. The CDR3 is 15 amino acids. Germline V gives CDR1 SGHVS, CDR2 FNYEAQ. The CDR3 DNA follows: TGTGCCAGCAGCCTTAGGGGTCAGGGTGGCAATGAGCAGTACTTC. It translates to CASSLRGQGGNEQYF.

This chain connects TRBV6-6 to TRBJ2-7, with 8 bases lining up with TRBD2. The CDR3 spans 15 residues. V was pared by 0 bases and J by 7 bases, with 8 bases of the junction left unmatched. Germline lookup yields CDR1 MNHNY and CDR2 SVGAGI (reference sequence). The CDR3 DNA reads as TGTGCCAGCAGTTACTCGAGACTAGCGTTGAATGAGCAGTACTTC. Translated, it gives CASSYSRLALNEQYF.

In its sample, this clonotype was seen a few times. This chain links TRBV20-1 with TRBJ2-1, with D possibly TRBD2 on 6 matching bases. The end of the DNA fits TRBJ2-7 better, so the J call may be wrong. The CDR3 consists of 13 residues. CDR1 and CDR2 from the germline V gene are DFQATT and SNEGSKA (reference sequence). CDR3 DNA: TGCAGTGCAACCGGGACTTATTACAATGAGCAGTACTTC. Protein: CSATGTYYNEQYF.

On this clonotype: An end of the junction differs from the germline gene, which may be a read error. This CDR3 reads CASSKSLNTEAFF. CDR3 DNA: TGTGCCAGCAGCAAATCTTTGAACACCGAAGCTTTCTTT. The rearrangement links TRBV14 to TRBJ1-1; no clear D. The CDR3 extends over 13 amino acids. Germline V gives CDR1 SGHDN, CDR2 FVKESK.

This clonotype showed up just a few times. This chain uses TRBV5-4 with TRBJ2-3, with 11 nucleotides matching TRBD2. V shed 0 bases, J shed 6 bases, and the junction held 6 bases outside the gene matches. This CDR3 is built from 16 residues. Germline V lookup: CDR1 SGHNT, CDR2 YYREEE (reference sequence). The CDR3 coding sequence is TGTGCCAGCAGCTTGGAACTAGCGGGGGTCTTCGATACGCAGTATTTT. Protein product: CASSLELAGVFDTQYF.

This clonotype was seen more than once but under ten times. This chain joins TRBV10-3 and TRBJ2-1, with D perhaps TRBD2 (5 bases). The germline V gene encodes CDR1 ENHRY and CDR2 SYGVKD. This CDR3 comprises 13 residues. V shed 10 bases and J shed 3 bases, with 13 bases lying between them. The DNA for the CDR3 is TGTGCCACCCGGGGTGGAGACTACAATGAGCAGTTCTTC. Translation: CATRGGDYNEQFF.

The V gene is TRBV12-5, the J gene TRBJ2-1; D uncertain. Germline values: CDR1 LGHNT, CDR2 FRNRAP. V lost 3 bases, J lost 4 bases, and 4 bases lay in between. The length of the CDR3 is 12 residues. CDR3 sequence: CASGFGYNEQFF. The CDR3 DNA sequence: TGTGCTAGTGGTTTCGGGTACAATGAGCAGTTCTTC.

This clonotype was recorded once. This may come from a read error, since a much larger clone is one base off. The chain couples TRBV20-1 to TRBJ2-5; D might be TRBD1 (5 bases). CDR1 is DFQATT and CDR2 is SNEGSKA in the germline V gene (reference sequence). CDR3 size: 12 residues. V dropped 4 bases and J dropped 11 bases, with 17 bases sitting between them. CDR3 in DNA: TGCAGTGCTAAACTCAGGGTGCATGAGCAGTACTTC. Its protein product is CSAKLRVHEQYF.

Notes on this clonotype: A much larger clone differs from this one at a single base, so this may be a read error. The V call is TRBV12-3 or TRBV12-4, the J call TRBJ2-1, with TRBD2 matching over 7 bases. Trimming took 6 bases from V and 7 from J; bases not matched to a gene: 12. CDR3 length equals 15 residues. CDR3 in amino acids: CASRRNGGYLNEQFF. The CDR3, as DNA: TGTGCCAGCAGACGCAACGGGGGGTATCTTAATGAGCAGTTCTTC.

This clonotype came up a few times. The rearrangement uses TRBV27 and TRBJ2-3; no clear D. Germline CDR1 reads MNHEY; CDR2 reads SMNVEV (reference sequence). Trimming took off 8 bases at V and 2 bases at J, with 5 bases between the two ends. This CDR3 is 11 amino acids long. CDR3 coding DNA: TGTGCCAGCGGGCCCACAGATACGCAGTATTTT. Translation: CASGPTDTQYF.

This chain links TRBV20-1 with TRBJ2-5; perhaps TRBD2 as D (6 bases). The DNA end is more similar to TRBJ2-7, so the J call may be wrong. This CDR3 region has 12 residues. Germline V CDR1 and CDR2: DFQATT, SNEGSKA (reference sequence). CDR3 protein: CSASFGSYEQYF. The CDR3 DNA follows: TGCAGTGCTAGCTTCGGGAGCTACGAGCAGTACTTC.

The CDR3 protein is CSAGGGDQPQHF. In nucleotides, the CDR3 is TGCAGTGCTGGAGGAGGGGATCAGCCCCAGCATTTT. V and J are TRBV20-1 and TRBJ1-5, with a tentative D call TRBD1 (5 bases). The germline gives CDR1 DFQATT, CDR2 SNEGSKA (reference sequence). Trimming took off 5 bases at V and 5 bases at J, with 10 bases between the two ends. The CDR3 runs 12 residues.

This clonotype was detected only a few times. The V gene is TRBV9, the J gene TRBJ2-7; a possible D gene is TRBD1 (6 bases). The CDR3 extends over 17 amino acids. Germline CDR1 is SGDLS and CDR2 is YYNGEE. Between the trimmed V and J ends, which lost 2 bases and 4 bases, there was a span of 22 bases. CDR3 loop: CASSVGPTGFEVYEQYF. CDR3 sequence (DNA): TGTGCCAGCAGCGTCGGACCAACAGGGTTTGAGGTTTACGAGCAGTACTTC.

The rearrangement links TRBV5-1 to TRBJ2-2, with a weak D call TRBD1 (6 bases). The CDR3 loop spans 16 amino acids. Per germline, CDR1 SGHRS and CDR2 YFSETQ. Deletions cut 6 bases from V and 5 bases from J, with 20 bases between. CDR3 in DNA: TGCGCCAGCACCCCTTCCAGGACAGTCTGGACCGGGGAGCTGTTTTTT. Translated: CASTPSRTVWTGELFF. The full variable domain, in which reference TRBV5-1 and TRBJ2-2 provide the parts outside the CDR3, is KAGVTQTPRYLIKTRGQQVTLSCSPISGHRSVSWYQQTPGQGLQFLFEYFSETQRNKGNFPGRFSGRQFSNSRSEMNVSTLELGDSALYLCASTPSRTVWTGELFFGEGSRLTVL.

This clonotype has ten or more counts. The chain has TRBV5-1 and TRBJ2-3, with a weak D call TRBD1 (6 bases). The V end lost 7 bases, the J end lost 2 bases, and 17 bases lay between the germline ends. Looked up from germline, CDR1 is SGHRS and CDR2 is YFSETQ. This CDR3 comprises 15 residues. The CDR3 DNA reads as TGCGCCAGCCGCAAGGCAGGGGTGGTCACAGATACGCAGTATTTT. It codes for CASRKAGVVTDTQYF.

The table lists this clonotype with a few counts. For the CDR3, the DNA is TGTGCCAGCAGCTTCTCTCCTGCGTTGGGGGAGCAGTACTTC. Its translation is CASSFSPALGEQYF. This rearrangement joins TRBV7-2 to TRBJ2-7; no clear D gene. From germline, CDR1 is SGHTA and CDR2 FQGNSA. The length of the CDR3 is 14 residues. V was cut by 3 bases and J by 7 bases, with 16 bases left in between.

This clonotype was seen only a few times. The chain combines TRBV6-2 or TRBV6-3 with TRBJ2-2, with D perhaps matching TRBD1 or TRBD2 (5 bases each). CDR1 and CDR2 from the germline V gene are MNHEY and SVGEGT. The CDR3 covers 14 residues. V lost 4 bases to trimming and J lost 8 bases, with 14 bases between them. This CDR3 is CASSWGSGGGELFF. The CDR3, as DNA: TGTGCCAGCAGTTGGGGCTCCGGAGGAGGGGAGCTGTTTTTT.

This clonotype came up many times. The chain recombines TRBV12-3 or TRBV12-4 with TRBJ2-5; D is unclear. The CDR3 spans 13 residues. V was shortened by 3 bases and J by 5 bases, with 10 bases between the two germline ends. The CDR3 loop reads CASSFIVGETQYF. In nucleotides, the CDR3 is TGTGCCAGCAGTTTTATAGTAGGGGAGACCCAGTACTTC.

As concerns this clonotype: A much larger clone differs from this one at a single base, so this may be a read error. The chain employs TRBV3-1 and TRBJ2-1; 9 bases fit TRBD2. The CDR3 contains 14 residues. Germline-derived CDR1 and CDR2 are LGHDT and YNNKEL (reference sequence). V gave up 7 bases and J gave up 5 bases; unmatched junction bases: 6. This chain's CDR3 is CASNKLAGNNEQFF. CDR3 nucleotides: TGTGCCAGCAACAAACTAGCGGGTAACAATGAGCAGTTCTTC.

This clonotype has only a few counts. The rearrangement uses TRBV30 and TRBJ1-1, with D possibly being TRBD1 (5 bases). CDR3 length: 12 amino acids. The germline gives CDR1 GTSNPN, CDR2 SVGIG (reference sequence). The V and J ends lost 2 bases and 4 bases respectively, with 8 bases between them. In nucleotides, the CDR3 is TGTGCCTGGAGTTGGGGGAGCACTGAAGCTTTCTTT. Residues: CAWSWGSTEAFF.

Only a few counts were recorded for this clonotype. The chain combines TRBV6-6 with TRBJ1-1; 7 bases fit TRBD1. This CDR3 is 14 amino acids long. Germline V gene lookup returns CDR1 MNHNY and CDR2 SVGAGI (reference sequence). The V gene end was trimmed by 5 bases and the J gene end by 8 bases; junction bases not matched to a gene: 11. In DNA form, the CDR3 reads TGTGCCAGCAGTGTCCCCGGGACAGCCAACGAAGCTTTCTTT. Its protein product is CASSVPGTANEAFF.

This clonotype was observed a handful of times. The chain links TRBV4-1 to TRBJ1-5; D is ambiguous. The V gene lost 0 bases and the J gene lost 13 bases, with 19 bases spanning the gap. The CDR3 runs 15 residues. In germline, CDR1 is MGHRA, CDR2 YSYEKL. The CDR3 DNA reads TGCGCCAGCAGCCAAGATCTAGGAGCTAATGGGCCTCAGCATTTT. Amino acids: CASSQDLGANGPQHF.

This chain links TRBV16 with TRBJ1-1, with D possibly matching TRBD1 (6 bases). The CDR3 consists of 13 residues. In germline, CDR1 is KGHSY, CDR2 FQNENV. V was pared by 4 bases and J by 6 bases, with 12 bases between. CDR3 protein: CASSPTGIPEAFF. The CDR3 coding sequence is TGTGCCAGCAGCCCCACAGGGATCCCTGAAGCTTTCTTT.

In its sample, this clonotype was seen many times. The rearrangement uses TRBV12-3 or TRBV12-4 and TRBJ2-4, with D possibly being TRBD1 (6 bases). V shed 7 bases and J shed 2 bases, with 9 bases lying between them. This CDR3 region has 13 residues. The chain's CDR3 is CASKQGPKNIQYF. The CDR3 DNA is TGTGCCAGCAAACAGGGCCCCAAAAACATTCAGTACTTC.

The V and J genes are TRBV12-3 or TRBV12-4 and TRBJ1-4; D unclear. The CDR3 runs 13 residues. V lost 1 base and J lost 14, with 14 bases in between. The CDR3 protein is CASSLGFSQRLFF. Here the CDR3 DNA reads TGTGCCAGCAGTTTAGGTTTTTCCCAAAGGCTGTTTTTT.

This clonotype was found many times. The chain joins TRBV11-2 to TRBJ2-5; 10 nucleotides agree with TRBD2. Germline V gene sequence: CDR1 SGHAT, CDR2 FQNNGV. With V trimmed by 4 bases and J by 1 base, 9 bases remained unmatched. The CDR3 runs 17 residues. The CDR3 DNA is TGTGCCAGCAGCTCCTATTACTCTAGCGGGAGCCAAGAGACCCAGTACTTC. It is translated as CASSSYYSSGSQETQYF.

The CDR3 sequence: CASSTTTGSNQPQHF. The CDR3 DNA reads TGTGCCAGTAGTACCACGACAGGGAGCAATCAGCCCCAGCATTTT. The gene calls are TRBV19 and TRBJ1-5; 7 bases line up with TRBD1. The V and J ends lost 4 bases and 1 base, in that order; junction bases with no gene match: 4. Germline lookup yields CDR1 LNHDA and CDR2 SQIVND (reference sequence). This CDR3 spans 15 amino acids.

This clonotype has just one count. The rearrangement joins TRBV6-2 or TRBV6-3 to TRBJ1-5; tentatively, D is TRBD1 (6 bases). This CDR3 has 14 residues. Germline V gene data show CDR1 as MNHEY and CDR2 as SVGEGT. V lost 5 bases, J lost 5 bases, and 13 bases lay in between. The CDR3 protein is CASSPSGDHQPQHF. CDR3 bases: TGTGCCAGCAGTCCCTCAGGGGATCATCAGCCCCAGCATTTT.

The chain joins TRBV5-4 to TRBJ1-1; D remains ambiguous. Germline V lookup: CDR1 SGHNT, CDR2 YYREEE (reference sequence). The CDR3 length is 13 residues. Trimming removed 0 bases from V and 8 bases from J, with 11 bases in between. The DNA of the CDR3 is TGTGCCAGCAGCTTGGGTCCCGGCCAGGAAGCTTTCTTT. Residues: CASSLGPGQEAFF.

This clonotype was seen only a few times. This chain joins TRBV20-1 and TRBJ1-6; D gene uncertain. V lost 0 bases and J lost 9, with 6 bases in between. The CDR3 totals 12 residues. Germline assignment: CDR1 DFQATT and CDR2 SNEGSKA (reference sequence). This CDR3 reads CSAREAVSPLHF. CDR3 DNA sequence: TGCAGTGCTAGAGAGGCCGTTTCACCCCTCCACTTT.